A single sample gave rise to the 24 T cell receptor beta chains below, sequenced in a study of siplizumab effects on memory and regulatory T cells. The protocol was immunoSEQ multiplex PCR, while the TCRdb copy is restricted to in-frame clones and leaves out a portion. The data show approximately 70,000 clones, about 89% seen once. The sequenced sample was CD8+ T cells sorted from blood. The receptors were sampled from a human donor in good health.

This clone came up once. This chain connects TRBV6-5 to TRBJ2-1, with a weak D call TRBD1 (5 bases). The CDR3 spans 14 residues. Germline-derived CDR1 and CDR2 are MNHEY and SVGAGI. The V and J ends lost 0 bases and 10 bases respectively, with 13 bases between them. CDR3 sequence reads: CASSYSAGLGEQFF. CDR3 coding DNA: TGTGCCAGCAGTTACTCGGCAGGGCTAGGGGAGCAGTTCTTC.

The chain combines TRBV7-3 with TRBJ2-3, with D hard to call. Trimming took 0 bases from V and 0 from J, leaving 4 bases between them. Per germline, CDR1 SGHTA and CDR2 FQGTGA. This CDR3 contains 14 residues. CDR3 coding DNA: TGTGCCAGCAGCTTAACCGGGAGCACAGATACGCAGTATTTT. Residues: CASSLTGSTDTQYF.

The chain employs TRBV19 and TRBJ2-3; no reliable D call. The germline V gene has CDR1 LNHDA and CDR2 SQIVND (reference sequence). This CDR3 has 15 amino acids. V dropped 2 bases and J dropped 3 bases, with 12 bases sitting between them. The CDR3 reads CASSISGRETDTQYF. The CDR3 region has the DNA TGTGCCAGTAGTATAAGTGGCAGAGAAACAGATACGCAGTATTTT.

The chain carries TRBV12-1 and TRBJ2-7; TRBD2 is the table's D call, not checked against the DNA. TRBV12-1 is tagged as a pseudogene. This CDR3 has 16 residues. DNA of the CDR3: TGTGCCAGCAGCCCCCGGACTAGCGGGGTCTCCTACGAGCAGTACTTC. Protein: CASSPRTSGVSYEQYF.

V gene TRBV7-9 combines with J gene TRBJ2-7, with 10 bases aligning to TRBD1. The germline CDR1 and CDR2 sequences are SEHNR and FQNEAQ (reference sequence). V gave up 1 base and J gave up 6 bases; unmatched junction bases: 9. The CDR3 has 16 residues. CDR3 residues: CASSLGPGQGLLEQYF. CDR3 DNA sequence: TGTGCCAGCAGCTTAGGGCCGGGACAGGGGCTTCTCGAGCAGTACTTC.

V and J are TRBV7-9 and TRBJ1-1; 10 nucleotides match TRBD1. V shed 6 bases and J 5 bases; nucleotides not matched to a gene: 6. CDR3 size: 14 residues. Germline CDR1 SEHNR, CDR2 FQNEAQ (reference sequence). This CDR3 is CASRPGTGDTEAFF. The CDR3 DNA is TGTGCCAGCAGACCCGGGACAGGGGATACTGAAGCTTTCTTT.

This chain joins TRBV12-5 and TRBJ1-1; no reliable D call. In germline, CDR1 is LGHNT, CDR2 FRNRAP. This CDR3 has 11 residues. V lost 7 bases and J 5 bases, leaving 8 bases between the germline ends. CDR3 DNA sequence: TGTGCTAGTGACGGAGGGACTGAAGCTTTCTTT. This encodes CASDGGTEAFF.

The chain links TRBV27 to TRBJ2-1; D might be TRBD1 or TRBD2, each matching 5 bases. V was shortened by 2 bases and J by 0 bases, with 11 bases between the two germline ends. CDR1 MNHEY and CDR2 SMNVEV come from the germline V gene (reference sequence). The CDR3 extends over 16 amino acids. Written as DNA, the CDR3 is TGTGCCAGCAGTTTAGGGACGGTCCTCTCCTACAATGAGCAGTTCTTC. Its protein product is CASSLGTVLSYNEQFF.

CDR3 sequence (DNA): TGTGCCAGCAGCGAAGTTGTTATCGCCAGCTTAGATGGCTACACCTTC. Its protein product is CASSEVVIASLDGYTF. The chain joins TRBV6-4 to TRBJ1-2; no firm D call. CDR3 length: 16 residues. Germline CDR1 reads MRHNA; CDR2 reads SNTAGT. V shed 6 bases and J shed 6 bases, with 23 bases lying between them.

The chain joins TRBV6-1 to TRBJ2-7, with TRBD1 identical over 7 bases. This CDR3 has 15 amino acids. V shed 4 bases, J shed 0 bases, and the junction held 6 bases outside the gene matches. The germline CDR1 and CDR2 sequences are MNHNS and SASEGT. In DNA form, the CDR3 reads TGTGCCAGCAGTGCCGGGACAGCCATCTCCTACGAGCAGTACTTC. This sequence encodes CASSAGTAISYEQYF.

This sequence joins TRBV18 and TRBJ2-6, with a tentative D call TRBD1 (5 bases). The germline CDR1 and CDR2 sequences are KGHSH and LQKENI. The CDR3 contains 16 residues. With 3 bases removed from V and 1 base from J, the gap between germline ends came to 10 bases. Here the CDR3 reads CASSPTGPSGANVLTF. The CDR3 region has the DNA TGTGCCAGCTCACCTACAGGTCCGTCTGGGGCCAACGTCCTGACTTTC.

The chain is built from TRBV29-1 and TRBJ2-5; D may match TRBD1 or TRBD2 (6 bases each). Between the trimmed V and J ends, which lost 8 bases and 5 bases, there was a span of 18 bases. Looked up from germline, CDR1 is SQVTM and CDR2 is ANQGSEA. The CDR3 spans 13 residues. CDR3 protein: CSFRRGRLETQYF. In DNA form, the CDR3 reads TGCAGCTTTCGGAGGGGGAGGTTGGAGACCCAGTACTTC.

This chain joins TRBV19 and TRBJ1-2; perhaps TRBD1 as D (5 bases). Trimming removed 5 bases at V and 4 bases at J, with 17 bases between. This CDR3 region has 15 residues. Per the germline V gene, CDR1 is LNHDA and CDR2 is SQIVND (reference sequence). The CDR3 is CASSPTWGGSYGYTF. CDR3 nucleotides: TGTGCCAGTAGTCCAACTTGGGGGGGAAGCTATGGCTACACCTTC.

This clone showed up just once. The V and J genes are TRBV5-6 and TRBJ2-7; D uncertain. The ends were cut back, 0 bases at V and 3 bases at J, with 7 bases in the middle. CDR3 length: 13 amino acids. Germline CDR1 and CDR2: SGHDT and YYEEEE. The CDR3 region is CASSLDPFYEQYF. The DNA for the CDR3 is TGTGCCAGCAGCTTGGATCCTTTCTACGAGCAGTACTTC.

This chain joins TRBV7-9 and TRBJ2-5; 7 bases are a match to TRBD1. There are 13 residues in the CDR3. CDR1 and CDR2 (germline): SEHNR, FQNEAQ (reference sequence). V gave up 8 bases and J gave up 3 bases; unmatched junction bases: 6. The CDR3 loop reads CASLGGLEETQYF. CDR3 nucleotide sequence: TGTGCCAGCCTAGGGGGCTTGGAAGAGACCCAGTACTTC. Drawing the rest from reference TRBV7-9 and TRBJ2-5, the complete variable domain is DTGVSQNPRHKITKRGQNVTFRCDPISEHNRLYWYRQTLGQGPEFLTYFQNEAQLEKSRLLSDRFSAERPKGSFSTLEIQRTEQGDSAMYLCASLGGLEETQYFGPGTRLLVL.

The rearrangement uses TRBV27 and TRBJ2-5; the match to TRBD1 covers 10 bases. The J call is doubtful: the DNA matches TRBJ2-7 better. Germline lookup yields CDR1 MNHEY and CDR2 SMNVEV (reference sequence). CDR3 size: 14 residues. The CDR3, as DNA: TGTGCCAGCAGTTTTGGGACAGGGGTCAACGAGCAGTACTTC. This gives the protein CASSFGTGVNEQYF.

The V call is TRBV29-1, the J call TRBJ2-1; TRBD2 aligns across 8 bases. The V segment lost 5 bases and the J segment 0 bases; nucleotides outside the gene matches: 9. Germline loops: CDR1 SQVTM, CDR2 ANQGSEA. This CDR3 has 16 amino acids. In DNA form, the CDR3 reads TGCAGCGTTAAGAGCGGGGGCCGATACTCCTACAATGAGCAGTTCTTC. Translated: CSVKSGGRYSYNEQFF.

In nucleotides, the CDR3 is TGTGCCAGCAGCGTCGACAGGGGCCTCTTGCCTGAAGCTTTCTTT. Translating it yields CASSVDRGLLPEAFF. The chain recombines TRBV7-9 with TRBJ1-1, with 8 bases matching TRBD1. The CDR3 is 15 residues long. The V and J ends lost 5 bases and 6 bases, in that order; junction bases with no gene match: 11. In germline, CDR1 is SEHNR, CDR2 FQNEAQ (reference sequence).

The chain is built from TRBV19 and TRBJ2-7; 7 bases are a match to TRBD2. CDR3 length: 14 residues. Germline trimming cut 4 bases from V and 0 bases from J; bases unmatched to any gene: 3. Germline CDR1 is LNHDA and CDR2 is SQIVND (reference sequence). The DNA for the CDR3 is TGTGCCAGTAGTAGCGGGGGAAGCTCCTACGAGCAGTACTTC. Translated: CASSSGGSSYEQYF.

This clone appeared a single time. V usage is TRBV5-1 and J usage is TRBJ2-7; D is ambiguous. The length of the CDR3 is 14 residues. Germline-derived CDR1 and CDR2 are SGHRS and YFSETQ. The V and J ends lost 0 bases and 3 bases respectively, with 10 bases between them. CDR3 sequence: CASSLVAGNYEQYF. CDR3 sequence (DNA): TGCGCCAGCAGCTTGGTCGCAGGAAACTACGAGCAGTACTTC.

V and J are TRBV14 and TRBJ2-7; D uncertain. Trimming removed 4 bases from V and 3 bases from J, with 10 bases in between. This CDR3 is 13 amino acids long. The germline V gene has CDR1 SGHDN and CDR2 FVKESK. The CDR3 region is CASSRGLDYEQYF. As DNA, the CDR3 is TGTGCCAGCAGCCGTGGGTTGGACTACGAGCAGTACTTC.

V gene TRBV27 combines with J gene TRBJ2-3; no firm D call. V was cut by 2 bases and J by 5 bases, with 8 bases left in between. The CDR3 consists of 13 residues. Germline-derived CDR1 and CDR2 are MNHEY and SMNVEV (reference sequence). This chain's CDR3 is CASSLNARDTQYF. The DNA for the CDR3 is TGTGCCAGCAGTTTAAATGCTAGAGATACGCAGTATTTT.

In this sample, this clone turned up a few times. This chain joins TRBV30 and TRBJ1-6, with D possibly being TRBD1 (5 bases). The V end was cut by 3 bases, the J end by 0 bases, with 12 bases between. The germline V gene has CDR1 GTSNPN and CDR2 SVGIG (reference sequence). The CDR3 has 16 amino acids. This chain's CDR3 is CAWSLGDASYNSPLHF. CDR3 in DNA: TGTGCCTGGAGCCTCGGGGACGCCTCCTATAATTCACCCCTCCACTTT.

The CDR3 region has the DNA TGTGCCAGCAGGGACAGAGAATACAATGAGCAGTTCTTC. Translation gives CASRDREYNEQFF. The chain is built from TRBV5-4 and TRBJ2-1; D is possibly TRBD1 (6 bases). The germline V and J ends were trimmed by 5 bases and 4 bases, with 10 bases remaining between them. The CDR3 has 13 amino acids. Germline-derived CDR1 and CDR2 are SGHNT and YYREEE (reference sequence).